This record concerns one T cell receptor (beta chain) sequence. What it recognizes is unknown. The data derive from a study of T-cell reconstitution after alpha-beta-depleted transplantation in children. The TCRbeta library incorporated unique molecular identifiers. A single record per CDR3 protein comes from TCRdb applying MiXCR to the PCR reads. Counted here are about 76,000 distinct CDR3 sequences, 12% to 15% occurring once; the ten biggest clones make up 27%. Trimming removed 1 base at V and 5 bases at J, with 8 bases between. The CDR3 has 13 amino acids. The germline CDR1 and CDR2 sequences are LNHNV and YYDKDF (reference sequence). Study results and limitations: Hyperexpanded clones declined; after one year, newly produced T cells mostly supplied diversity. Recipient T cells and thymic progenitors that survived were the source of the high TCRbeta diversity seen at day 60 in some patients. Approximately two months post-transplant, alpha-beta T cells reportedly originated from several hundred expanded graft clones.

The sample consisted of PBMCs, mostly from graft donor cells, taken 180 days after TCRalphabeta/CD19-depleted stem cell transplant. The chain is built from TRBV15 and TRBJ2-5; D call uncertain. This TCR was recovered from a male patient aged 2-15 years who had a stem cell transplant for acute lymphoblastic leukemia, so the T cells may come from the graft donor. Here the CDR3 reads CATSRVDAETQYF. The CDR3 DNA sequence: TGTGCCACCAGCAGAGTGGATGCGGAGACCCAGTACTTC.